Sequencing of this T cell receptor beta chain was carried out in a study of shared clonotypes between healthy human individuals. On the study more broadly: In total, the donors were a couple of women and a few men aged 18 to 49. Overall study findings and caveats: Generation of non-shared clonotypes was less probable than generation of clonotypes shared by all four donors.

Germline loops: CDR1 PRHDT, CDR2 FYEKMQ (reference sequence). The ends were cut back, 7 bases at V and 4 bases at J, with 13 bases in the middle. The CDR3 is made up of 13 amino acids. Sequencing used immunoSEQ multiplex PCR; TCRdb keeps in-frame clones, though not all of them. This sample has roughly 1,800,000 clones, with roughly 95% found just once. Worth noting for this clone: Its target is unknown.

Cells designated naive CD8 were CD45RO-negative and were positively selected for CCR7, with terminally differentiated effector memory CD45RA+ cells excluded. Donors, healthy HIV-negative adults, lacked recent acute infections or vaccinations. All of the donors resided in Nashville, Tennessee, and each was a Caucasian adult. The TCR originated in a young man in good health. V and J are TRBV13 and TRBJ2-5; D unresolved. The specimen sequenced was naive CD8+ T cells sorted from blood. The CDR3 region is CASNNAAVETQYF. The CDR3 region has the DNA TGTGCCAGCAACAACGCGGCTGTAGAGACCCAGTACTTC.